This T cell receptor (beta chain) appears in the sequencing data of a study of blood T cell repertoires in COVID-19 (dated by TCRdb to the early 2020s). Study-wide context: Collaborator samples came from the United States, Italy and Spain and covered acute and convalescent phases of COVID-19. Subjects who had been exposed to COVID-19, were actively infected with it, or had recovered from it provided the deeply sampled blood TCRbeta repertoires that made up the dataset. Where HLA class I and class II types were available, the types were taken from metadata supplied by the sample provider, not from assay-based typing. The samples were drawn from the first 160 participants of the ongoing ImmuneRACE study and from under 1,500 subjects provided by 6 global collaborators. The repertoires were released in a freely available public database meant as a resource for research on the immune response to SARS-CoV-2. The prospective study material was composed of cDNA or gDNA derived from T cells, B-cell-depleted T cells, or PBMCs. A de-identified subject ID, COVID-19 status, age in years and sex were almost always included in the sample metadata.

TCRbeta CDR3 regions were amplified from genomic DNA by means of the immunoSEQ Assay, a bias-controlled multiplex PCR. On the authors' methods: The number of nucleated cells in each sample was estimated by amplification of reference gene primers within the assay. To quantify the absolute abundance of each unique TCRbeta CDR3 rearrangement, sequence reads were collapsed and filtered. Productive Simpson clonality was computed per sample as the square root of Simpson's diversity index over productive rearrangements. Here the immuneACCESS table is served through TCRdb, limited to in-frame sequences with V and J called. Missing clones are a known gap in these copies; in checked studies unresolved V genes cover under half, and the rest lacks a known reason. That table furnishes V, J and clone size, whereas the DNA furnished D and trimming. The sample data list over 300,000 clones, and roughly 85% of these were observed just once. Roughly 7.8% of the sample comes from the top ten.

CDR1 and CDR2 are read off the germline V gene as SGDLS and YYNGEE. The CDR3 runs 13 amino acids, cysteine and phenylalanine included. Here the CDR3 DNA is all that survives: 39 bases in frame from base 1. At the junction V is shortened by 0 bases and J by 8 bases, with 8 bases in between. The sample holds a few counts of this clone. Its antigen has not been determined. No quality values exist for individual bases; no much larger clone is one base distant. Results and caveats for the whole study, not just this receptor: How much clinical and demographic metadata was included differed by source and by participant, and the metadata was provided uncurated.

Each collaborating institution followed its own protocols to collect whole blood in K2EDTA tubes. For TCRbeta analysis, collaborators shipped samples in one of three forms: frozen whole blood, isolated PBMCs, or DNA extracted from either of those sample types. The sequenced material came from peripheral blood. Recombination connected TRBV9 to TRBJ1-4; no D segment can be confidently identified. The sequence came from a human donor in a cohort sampled during active COVID-19. The CDR3 here reads CASSVVPGEKLFF. DNA sequence: TGTGCCAGCAGCGTAGTTCCGGGAGAAAAACTGTTTTTT.